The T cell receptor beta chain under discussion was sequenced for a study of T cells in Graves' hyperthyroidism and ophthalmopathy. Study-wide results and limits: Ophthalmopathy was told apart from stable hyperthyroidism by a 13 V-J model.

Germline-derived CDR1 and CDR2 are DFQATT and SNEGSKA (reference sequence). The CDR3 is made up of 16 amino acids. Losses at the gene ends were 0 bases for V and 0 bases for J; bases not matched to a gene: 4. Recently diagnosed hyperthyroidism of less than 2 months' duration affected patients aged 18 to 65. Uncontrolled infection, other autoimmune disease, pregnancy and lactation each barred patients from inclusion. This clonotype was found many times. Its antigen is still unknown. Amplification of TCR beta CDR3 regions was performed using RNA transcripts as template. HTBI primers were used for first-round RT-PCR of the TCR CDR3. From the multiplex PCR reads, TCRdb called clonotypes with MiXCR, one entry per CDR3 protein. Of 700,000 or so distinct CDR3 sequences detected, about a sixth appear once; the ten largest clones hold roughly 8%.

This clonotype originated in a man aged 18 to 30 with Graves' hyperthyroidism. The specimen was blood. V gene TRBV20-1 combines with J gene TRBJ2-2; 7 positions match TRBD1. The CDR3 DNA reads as TGCAGTGCTAGAGATCTTAGGGGGCCGAACACCGGGGAGCTGTTTTTT. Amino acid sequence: CSARDLRGPNTGELFF.